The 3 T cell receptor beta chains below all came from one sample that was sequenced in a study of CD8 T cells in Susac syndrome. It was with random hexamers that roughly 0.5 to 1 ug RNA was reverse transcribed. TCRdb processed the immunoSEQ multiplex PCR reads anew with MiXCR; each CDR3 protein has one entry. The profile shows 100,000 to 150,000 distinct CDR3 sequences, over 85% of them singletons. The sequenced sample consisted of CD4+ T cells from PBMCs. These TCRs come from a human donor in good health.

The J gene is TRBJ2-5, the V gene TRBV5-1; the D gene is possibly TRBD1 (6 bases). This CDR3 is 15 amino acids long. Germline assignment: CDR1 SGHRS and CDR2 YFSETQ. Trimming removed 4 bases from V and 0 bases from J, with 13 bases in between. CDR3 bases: TGCGCCAGCAGCGTCATGGGGGACAACCAAGAGACCCAGTACTTC. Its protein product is CASSVMGDNQETQYF. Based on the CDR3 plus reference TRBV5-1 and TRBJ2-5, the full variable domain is KAGVTQTPRYLIKTRGQQVTLSCSPISGHRSVSWYQQTPGQGLQFLFEYFSETQRNKGNFPGRFSGRQFSNSRSEMNVSTLELGDSALYLCASSVMGDNQETQYFGPGTRLLVL.

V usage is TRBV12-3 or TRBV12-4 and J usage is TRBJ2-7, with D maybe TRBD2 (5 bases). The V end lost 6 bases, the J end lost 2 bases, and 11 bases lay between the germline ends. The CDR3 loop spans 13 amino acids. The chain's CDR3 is CASRISGAYEQYF. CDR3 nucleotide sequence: TGTGCCAGCAGGATCTCCGGGGCCTACGAGCAGTACTTC.

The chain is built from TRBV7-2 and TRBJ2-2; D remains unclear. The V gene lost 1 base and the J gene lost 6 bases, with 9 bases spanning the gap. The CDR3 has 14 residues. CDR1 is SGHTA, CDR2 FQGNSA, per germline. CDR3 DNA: TGTGCCAGCAGCTTAGGGACGGTAGCCGGGGAGCTGTTTTTT. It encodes CASSLGTVAGELFF.